Below are 11 T cell receptor beta chains sequenced from a single sample in a study of blood T cell repertoires in COVID-19. Profiled with immunoSEQ multiplex PCR; TCRdb holds only in-frame clones, not every one. The profile shows about 40,000 clones, about 88% of them singletons. The sequenced sample consisted of peripheral blood. These TCRs come from a man aged 50-59 years in a cohort sampled during active COVID-19.

This chain joins TRBV6-6 and TRBJ1-2; D gene ambiguous. V was clipped by 7 bases and J by 3 bases, with 12 bases between them. The germline CDR1 and CDR2 sequences are MNHNY and SVGAGI (reference sequence). The length of the CDR3 is 13 residues. This chain's CDR3 is CASTHQHDYGYTF. The CDR3 nucleotides read TGTGCCAGCACCCACCAACATGACTATGGCTACACCTTC.

V gene TRBV2 combines with J gene TRBJ1-4, with D unresolved. The V and J ends lost 6 bases and 4 bases respectively, with 15 bases between them. Germline V gene sequence: CDR1 SNHLY, CDR2 FYNNEI. The CDR3 contains 15 residues. The CDR3 coding sequence is TGTGCCAGCAGGGGCCGGGAGAAGATTAATGAAAAACTGTTTTTT. Translation: CASRGREKINEKLFF.

The chain is built from TRBV6-5 and TRBJ2-3; 8 bases line up with TRBD2. Germline assignment: CDR1 MNHEY and CDR2 SVGAGI. V trimming: 6 bases; J trimming: 3 bases; junction bases outside the gene matches: 5. The length of the CDR3 is 14 residues. In DNA, the CDR3 is TGTGCCAGCAGCATACTAGCGGCGACAGATACGCAGTATTTT. It yields the protein CASSILAATDTQYF.

V is TRBV7-9 and J is TRBJ2-5; D may be TRBD2 (6 bases). The germline V gene has CDR1 SEHNR and CDR2 FQNEAQ (reference sequence). This CDR3 region has 19 residues. Trimming pared 4 bases from V and 5 bases from J, leaving 29 bases between. CDR3 coding DNA: TGTGCCAGCAGCTCCTTAAGGTGGGGGGATAGCGCCATCCAGGAGACCCAGTACTTC. Translating it yields CASSSLRWGDSAIQETQYF.

The rearrangement joins TRBV19 to TRBJ1-5; no clear D gene. The CDR3 totals 17 residues. Germline CDR1 and CDR2: LNHDA and SQIVND (reference sequence). The V end lost 0 bases, the J end lost 0 bases, and 12 bases lay between the germline ends. CDR3 sequence (DNA): TGTGCCAGTAGTATAGACCCTCGAGGTTATAGCAATCAGCCCCAGCATTTT. Residues: CASSIDPRGYSNQPQHF.

The chain is built from TRBV4-1 and TRBJ2-1, with 8 bases identical to TRBD2. Germline values: CDR1 MGHRA, CDR2 YSYEKL. The CDR3 is 14 amino acids. Trimming at V came to 3 bases and at J to 5 bases, leaving 3 bases not matched to a gene. The CDR3 loop reads CASSHLGLDNEQFF. The CDR3 nucleotides read TGCGCCAGCAGCCACCTGGGACTAGACAATGAGCAGTTCTTC.

The CDR3 DNA sequence: TGTGCCAGCAGCTTAGGTGGGAGTGACACAGATACGCAGTATTTT. Translating it yields CASSLGGSDTDTQYF. The chain has TRBV7-9 and TRBJ2-3, with TRBD2 as a possible D gene (5 bases). Between the trimmed V and J ends, which lost 1 base and 2 bases, there was a span of 10 bases. Germline V gene sequence: CDR1 SEHNR, CDR2 FQNEAQ (reference sequence). The CDR3 has 15 amino acids.

This chain joins TRBV5-1 and TRBJ2-3, with 8 bases lining up with TRBD1. The CDR3 covers 15 residues. The J segment lost 2 bases and the V segment lost 6 bases, leaving 8 bases of the junction unmatched. Per the germline V gene, CDR1 is SGHRS and CDR2 is YFSETQ. The CDR3 nucleotides read TGCGCCAGCATCCCGACAGGGGATAACACAGATACGCAGTATTTT. It is translated as CASIPTGDNTDTQYF.

This clone came up once. This chain uses TRBV25-1 with TRBJ1-1; TRBD1 aligns across 8 bases. The CDR3 is made up of 16 amino acids. CDR1 and CDR2 from the germline V gene are MGHDK and SYGVNS. J lost 1 base, V lost 1 base, and 5 bases had no gene match. CDR3 nucleotides: TGTGCCAGCAGTGAATCTCCAGACAGGGGGAACACTGAAGCTTTCTTT. Its translation: CASSESPDRGNTEAFF.

This chain connects TRBV5-8 to TRBJ1-1, with a possible D match to TRBD1 (5 bases). CDR3 size: 14 residues. Germline-derived CDR1 and CDR2 are SGHTS and YDEGEE. Between the trimmed V and J ends, which lost 3 bases and 4 bases, there was a span of 13 bases. CDR3: CASSSHGGVTEAFF. Written as DNA, the CDR3 is TGTGCCAGCAGCTCCCATGGGGGGGTCACTGAAGCTTTCTTT.

The chain uses TRBV6-5 and TRBJ2-4; D unresolved. CDR1 is MNHEY and CDR2 is SVGAGI in the germline V gene. Trimming removed 7 bases at V and 0 bases at J, with 13 bases between. The length of the CDR3 is 15 residues. The DNA of the CDR3 is TGTGCCAGCAAAATCGGCAGCGAAGCCAAAAACATTCAGTACTTC. Translated: CASKIGSEAKNIQYF.